The 20 T cell receptor beta chains below were found in one sample sequenced in a study of T-cell reconstitution after alpha-beta-depleted transplantation in children. TCRbeta library construction was performed incorporating unique molecular identifiers. TCRdb reanalysed the PCR reads using MiXCR and keeps one entry per CDR3 protein. The table shows just under 250,000 distinct CDR3 sequences, with roughly 25% occurring only once. The sequences come from PBMCs, collected before TCRalphabeta/CD19-depleted stem cell transplant. These receptors were taken from a girl aged 2 to 9 with Fanconi anemia, due to receive a stem cell transplant.

This clonotype was detected many times. This sequence joins TRBV27 and TRBJ2-3, with no clear D. The ends were cut back, 4 bases at V and 4 bases at J, with 21 bases in the middle. This CDR3 is built from 17 residues. Germline CDR1 and CDR2: MNHEY and SMNVEV (reference sequence). CDR3 DNA sequence: TGTGCCAGCAGTTCCCGCTATGGCCGGTGGTTTGCAGATACGCAGTATTTT. The encoded protein is CASSSRYGRWFADTQYF.

The chain recombines TRBV7-8 with TRBJ2-1; D call uncertain. The CDR3 consists of 13 residues. V shed 4 bases and J shed 9 bases, with 13 bases lying between them. The germline CDR1 and CDR2 sequences are SGHVS and FQNEAQ. CDR3 residues: CASSSVLSGEQFF. CDR3 nucleotide sequence: TGTGCCAGCAGCTCCGTCCTGTCGGGTGAGCAGTTCTTC.

This clonotype has at least ten counts. The chain has TRBV2 and TRBJ2-3, with D maybe TRBD2 (5 bases). Germline V gives CDR1 SNHLY, CDR2 FYNNEI. Trimming shortened V by 4 bases and J by 2 bases, and 16 bases separated the two germline ends. This CDR3 contains 16 residues. The CDR3 loop is CASSAQLVLPTDTQYF. CDR3 nucleotides: TGTGCCAGCAGTGCTCAACTAGTACTACCCACAGATACGCAGTATTTT.

Many counts were recorded for this clonotype. The chain uses TRBV20-1 and TRBJ2-7; TRBD2 matches 7 bases. The CDR3 contains 13 residues. The germline V gene encodes CDR1 DFQATT and CDR2 SNEGSKA (reference sequence). CDR3 bases: TGCAGCCACGAGCGGGGTGGAGTCTACGAGCAGTACTTC. Translated: CSHERGGVYEQYF.

This clonotype occurred many times. This chain uses TRBV5-6 with TRBJ2-1, with D perhaps assigned TRBD1 or TRBD2 (6 bases each). The CDR3 covers 16 residues. V was shortened by 1 base and J by 0 bases, with 11 bases between the two germline ends. The germline CDR1 and CDR2 sequences are SGHDT and YYEEEE. The CDR3 region is CASSLTGATSYNEQFF. The CDR3 nucleotides read TGTGCCAGCAGCTTGACGGGGGCGACCTCCTACAATGAGCAGTTCTTC.

The V call is TRBV20-1, the J call TRBJ2-3; 9 bases are a match to TRBD2. Per the germline V gene, CDR1 is DFQATT and CDR2 is SNEGSKA (reference sequence). The ends lost 3 bases at V and 2 bases at J; junction bases unmatched: 9. The CDR3 loop spans 16 amino acids. This CDR3 reads CSASDDLAGLTDTQYF. CDR3 coding DNA: TGCAGTGCTAGTGATGATCTAGCGGGACTCACAGATACGCAGTATTTT.

This clonotype showed up many times. This rearrangement joins TRBV18 to TRBJ2-3, with D uncertain. CDR3 size: 12 residues. Trimming left V 6 bases short and J 6 bases short, with 10 bases between. Germline V gene sequence: CDR1 KGHSH, CDR2 LQKENI. This chain's CDR3 is CASSHTRDTQYF. The CDR3 region has the DNA TGTGCCAGCTCTCACACGAGGGATACGCAGTATTTT.

At least ten counts were recorded for this clonotype. As DNA, the CDR3 is TGCAGCGACCGGGACGGCACCTACAATGAGCAGTTCTTC. Its protein is CSDRDGTYNEQFF. The chain uses TRBV29-1 and TRBJ2-1, with D tentatively TRBD1 or TRBD2 (5 bases each). V lost 7 bases to trimming and J lost 2 bases, with 12 bases between them. Germline CDR1 reads SQVTM; CDR2 reads ANQGSEA. The CDR3 extends over 13 amino acids.

CDR3 residues: CASSPGSAMNTEAFF. The CDR3 DNA reads as TGTGCCAGCAGCCCAGGGAGTGCCATGAACACTGAAGCTTTCTTT. The V call is TRBV7-9, the J call TRBJ1-1; a weak D match, TRBD1 (5 bases). The CDR3 totals 15 residues. CDR1 SEHNR and CDR2 FQNEAQ come from the germline V gene (reference sequence). V lost 5 bases to trimming and J lost 0 bases, with 13 bases between them.

The rearrangement uses TRBV11-3 and TRBJ2-1; D is ambiguous. This CDR3 has 14 residues. Trimming removed 3 bases at V and 7 bases at J, with 13 bases between. Germline CDR1 is SGHNT and CDR2 is YENEEA. CDR3 DNA sequence: TGTGCCAGCAGCTTCGGCGGTGTCTGGAATGAGCAGTTCTTC. This translates into CASSFGGVWNEQFF. Looking up the rest from reference TRBV11-3 and TRBJ2-1 gives the full variable domain: EAGVVQSPRYKIIEKKQPVAFWCNPISGHNTLYWYLQNLGQGPELLIRYENEEAVDDSQLPKDRFSAERLKGVDSTLKIQPAELGDSAVYLCASSFGGVWNEQFFGPGTRLTVL.

This clonotype was seen at least ten times. The chain carries TRBV20-1 and TRBJ2-7; weak D call: TRBD1 (6 bases). CDR1 and CDR2 from the germline V gene are DFQATT and SNEGSKA (reference sequence). V was trimmed by 3 bases and J by 6 bases, leaving 12 bases between them. This CDR3 spans 12 amino acids. The CDR3: CSASLGTTEQYF. CDR3 bases: TGCAGTGCTAGTTTAGGGACAACCGAGCAGTACTTC.

This clonotype was detected ten times or more. This chain links TRBV20-1 with TRBJ1-5; 9 bases are a match to TRBD1. With 3 bases clipped from V and 6 bases from J, the junction kept 6 bases outside the gene matches. CDR1 and CDR2 from the germline V gene are DFQATT and SNEGSKA (reference sequence). The CDR3 contains 14 residues. The CDR3 protein is CSASPDRGRQPQHF. CDR3 nucleotides: TGCAGTGCTAGCCCGGACAGGGGTCGTCAGCCCCAGCATTTT.

This clonotype was observed many times. The chain has TRBV20-1 and TRBJ2-1; 12 positions match TRBD2. From germline, CDR1 is DFQATT and CDR2 SNEGSKA (reference sequence). The V segment lost 2 bases and the J segment 6 bases; nucleotides outside the gene matches: 2. The CDR3 totals 14 residues. The CDR3 DNA reads as TGCAGTGCTAGACCTAGCGGGAGGGTCAATGAGCAGTTCTTC. The encoded protein is CSARPSGRVNEQFF.

This clonotype was recorded at least ten times. The CDR3 region is CSAGLSADTQYF. The CDR3, as DNA: TGCAGTGCTGGACTATCTGCGGATACGCAGTATTTT. This rearrangement joins TRBV20-1 to TRBJ2-3, with D perhaps TRBD2 (6 bases). Trimming left V 5 bases short and J 6 bases short, with 12 bases between. The CDR3 has 12 amino acids. Germline CDR1 and CDR2: DFQATT and SNEGSKA (reference sequence).

This clonotype has more than one count but fewer than ten. The CDR3 is CSRAGPDQRDHYEQYF. Here the CDR3 DNA reads TGCAGCCGAGCGGGACCCGACCAGCGAGACCATTACGAGCAGTACTTC. The rearrangement uses TRBV29-1 and TRBJ2-7, with 7 positions matching TRBD2. The germline V gene has CDR1 SQVTM and CDR2 ANQGSEA. V was pared by 8 bases and J by 4 bases, with 20 bases of the junction left unmatched. The CDR3 extends over 16 amino acids.

The sample holds many counts of this clonotype. CDR3 sequence reads: CSADWTVDETQYF. CDR3 nucleotide sequence: TGCAGTGCCGACTGGACTGTCGATGAGACCCAGTACTTC. The rearrangement uses TRBV20-1 and TRBJ2-5, with D possibly TRBD2 on 5 matching bases. This CDR3 has 13 residues. Per germline, CDR1 DFQATT and CDR2 SNEGSKA (reference sequence). Trimming pared 6 bases from V and 5 bases from J, leaving 16 bases between.

This clonotype was picked up a small number of times. The gene calls are TRBV6-2 or TRBV6-3 and TRBJ2-6; D might be TRBD1 (5 bases). V dropped 2 bases and J dropped 6 bases, with 32 bases sitting between them. There are 22 residues in the CDR3. CDR1 is MNHEY, CDR2 SVGEGT, per germline. CDR3 sequence reads: CASSYGQVLWGQRLGMANVLTF. DNA for the CDR3: TGTGCCAGCAGTTACGGTCAGGTTCTCTGGGGCCAACGTCTAGGTATGGCCAACGTCCTGACTTTC.

The sample holds many counts of this clonotype. The chain employs TRBV2 and TRBJ2-6; D is ambiguous. CDR3 size: 15 residues. With 3 bases removed from V and 0 bases from J, the gap between germline ends came to 6 bases. The germline CDR1 and CDR2 sequences are SNHLY and FYNNEI. The CDR3 coding sequence is TGTGCCAGCAGTGATCCGTACTCTGGGGCCAACGTCCTGACTTTC. Residues: CASSDPYSGANVLTF. Complete variable domain (other parts from reference TRBV2 and TRBJ2-6): EPEVTQTPSHQVTQMGQEVILRCVPISNHLYFYWYRQILGQKVEFLVSFYNNEISEKSEIFDDQFSVERPDGSNFTLKIRSTKLEDSAMYFCASSDPYSGANVLTFGAGSRLTVL.

In this sample, this clonotype turned up many times. The V call is TRBV12-3 or TRBV12-4, the J call TRBJ2-1; 7 nucleotides align to TRBD2. This CDR3 is built from 11 residues. The J segment lost 10 bases and the V segment lost 5 bases, leaving 2 bases of the junction unmatched. CDR3 in amino acids: CASSPLAEQFF. The CDR3 nucleotides are TGTGCCAGCAGTCCACTAGCGGAGCAGTTCTTC.

The chain uses TRBV7-6 and TRBJ2-3, with D tentatively TRBD2 (6 bases). This CDR3 comprises 17 residues. CDR1 and CDR2 (germline): SGHVS, FNYEAQ. V was trimmed by 0 bases and J by 0 bases, leaving 13 bases between them. CDR3 amino acids: CASSLAPGRSSTDTQYF. The CDR3 DNA is TGTGCCAGCAGCTTAGCGCCCGGGAGAAGTAGCACAGATACGCAGTATTTT.